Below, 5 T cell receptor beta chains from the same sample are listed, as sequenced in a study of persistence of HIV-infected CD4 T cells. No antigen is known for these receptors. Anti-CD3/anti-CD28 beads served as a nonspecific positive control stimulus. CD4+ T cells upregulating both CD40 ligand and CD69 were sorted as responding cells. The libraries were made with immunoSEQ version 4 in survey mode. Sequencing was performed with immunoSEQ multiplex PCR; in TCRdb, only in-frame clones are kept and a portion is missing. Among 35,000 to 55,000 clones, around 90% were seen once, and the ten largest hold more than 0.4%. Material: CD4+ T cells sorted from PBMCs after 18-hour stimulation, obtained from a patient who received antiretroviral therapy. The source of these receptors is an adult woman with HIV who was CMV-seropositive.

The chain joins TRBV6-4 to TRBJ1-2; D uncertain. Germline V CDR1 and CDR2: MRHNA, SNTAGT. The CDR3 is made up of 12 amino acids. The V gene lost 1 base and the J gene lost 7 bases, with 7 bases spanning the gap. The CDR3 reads CASSDWLGGYTF. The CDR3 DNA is TGTGCCAGCAGTGACTGGTTAGGTGGCTACACCTTC.

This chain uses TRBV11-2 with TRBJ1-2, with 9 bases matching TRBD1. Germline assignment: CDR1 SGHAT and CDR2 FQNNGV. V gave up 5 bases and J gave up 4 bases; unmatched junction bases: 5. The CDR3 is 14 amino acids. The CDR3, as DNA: TGTGCCAGCAGCCCGGGACAGGGTGGCTATGGCTACACCTTC. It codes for CASSPGQGGYGYTF.

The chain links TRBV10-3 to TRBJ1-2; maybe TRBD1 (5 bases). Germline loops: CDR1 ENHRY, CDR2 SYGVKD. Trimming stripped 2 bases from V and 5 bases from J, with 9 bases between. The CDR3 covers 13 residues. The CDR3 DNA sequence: TGTGCCATCAGTGAGCTGGCAGGGTATGGCTACACCTTC. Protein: CAISELAGYGYTF.

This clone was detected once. The CDR3 spells CASSLGGGTYNSPLHF. CDR3 bases: TGTGCCAGCAGCTTAGGGGGGGGAACCTATAATTCACCCCTCCACTTT. The chain is built from TRBV7-2 and TRBJ1-6; tentatively, D is TRBD1 (5 bases). V was clipped by 1 base and J by 2 bases, with 9 bases between them. Germline CDR1 reads SGHTA; CDR2 reads FQGNSA. This CDR3 region has 16 residues.

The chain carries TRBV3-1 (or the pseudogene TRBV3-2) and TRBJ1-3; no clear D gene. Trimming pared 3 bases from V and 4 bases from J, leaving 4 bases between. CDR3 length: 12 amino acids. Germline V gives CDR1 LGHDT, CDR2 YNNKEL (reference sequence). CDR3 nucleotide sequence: TGTGCCAGCAGCCATCTAGGAAACACCATATATTTT. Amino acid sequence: CASSHLGNTIYF.